The 3 T cell receptor beta chains reported below all come from one sample, sequenced in a study of T cell repertoires in cytomegalovirus infection. These receptors' targets are unknown. From the reads, TCRdb called clonotypes with MiXCR, one entry per CDR3 protein. Of around 540,000 distinct CDR3 sequences detected, more than 30% appear once; the ten largest clones hold roughly a sixth. The material was cultured PBMCs, obtained from culture after CMV antigen stimulation. The origin of the receptors is a human donor in good health (CMV status not recorded). Some clones in this sample may be carry-over from other donors' samples.

The chain links TRBV6-2 or TRBV6-3 to TRBJ1-5; 7 bases map to TRBD1. From germline, CDR1 is MNHEY and CDR2 SVGEGT. CDR3 size: 13 residues. With 8 bases clipped from V and 3 bases from J, the junction kept 4 bases outside the gene matches. CDR3: CASAQGVNQPQHF. The CDR3 DNA sequence: TGTGCCAGCGCTCAGGGGGTCAATCAGCCCCAGCATTTT.

V usage is TRBV7-2 and J usage is TRBJ2-1, with 8 bases identical to TRBD2. The CDR3 spans 16 residues. The V segment lost 0 bases and the J segment 6 bases; nucleotides outside the gene matches: 7. From germline, CDR1 is SGHTA and CDR2 FQGNSA. The CDR3 DNA reads as TGTGCCAGCAGCTTAGCAGGGACTAGATTTGGCAATGAGCAGTTCTTC. Translation gives CASSLAGTRFGNEQFF.

The chain carries TRBV5-4 and TRBJ2-1; 11 positions agree with TRBD2. CDR1 and CDR2 from the germline V gene are SGHNT and YYREEE (reference sequence). Unmatched junction bases numbered 7, after V lost 0 bases and J lost 2 bases. The CDR3 is made up of 18 amino acids. The CDR3 nucleotides are TGTGCCAGCAGCTTGGGCGGTAGCGGGAGGGCTGCCTACAATGAGCAGTTCTTC. This codes for CASSLGGSGRAAYNEQFF.